A single sample is the source of the 24 T cell receptor beta chains below, sequenced in a study of T cells in Graves' hyperthyroidism and ophthalmopathy. The investigators amplified TCR beta CDR3 regions from RNA transcripts. A set of HTBI primers served as the primers for a first-round RT-PCR of the TCR CDR3. TCRdb re-called the multiplex PCR reads through MiXCR, storing one row per CDR3 protein. The sample carries hundreds of thousands of distinct CDR3 sequences, approximately 13% recorded once. The sample taken for sequencing was blood. Receptors were obtained from a woman aged 40 to 50 with Graves' ophthalmopathy.

There are many counts of this clonotype. The CDR3 nucleotides read TGTGCCATCAGTGAGACGGACGCCTACGAGCAGTACTTC. This translates into CAISETDAYEQYF. J is TRBJ2-7 and V is TRBV10-3; D remains unclear. Per the germline V gene, CDR1 is ENHRY and CDR2 is SYGVKD. V was trimmed by 2 bases and J by 2 bases, leaving 7 bases between them. This CDR3 has 13 residues.

This clonotype was detected only a few times. The chain couples TRBV7-9 to TRBJ2-7; the match to TRBD2 covers 7 bases. The CDR3 is 15 amino acids. The germline gives CDR1 SEHNR, CDR2 FQNEAQ (reference sequence). The ends lost 4 bases at V and 4 bases at J; junction bases unmatched: 10. CDR3 nucleotides: TGTGCCAGCAGCTCCGGGCGGGCGCGGGGGTACGAGCAGTACTTC. This encodes CASSSGRARGYEQYF.

This clonotype was counted at least ten times. The chain combines TRBV28 with TRBJ1-2, with D hard to call. The length of the CDR3 is 12 residues. V was trimmed by 6 bases and J by 9 bases, leaving 14 bases between them. The germline V gene encodes CDR1 MDHEN and CDR2 SYDVKM. This CDR3 is CASRLTTASYTF. Here the CDR3 DNA reads TGTGCCAGCAGGCTTACGACGGCAAGCTACACCTTC.

This clonotype has more than one count but fewer than ten. The chain combines TRBV30 with TRBJ2-1; D not certain. The CDR3 runs 11 residues. Germline-derived CDR1 and CDR2 are GTSNPN and SVGIG (reference sequence). Trimming cost V 0 bases and J 11 bases, with 8 bases left between them. This CDR3 is CAWSVQSKQFF. Here the CDR3 DNA reads TGTGCCTGGAGTGTACAATCTAAGCAGTTCTTC.

This clonotype was picked up many times. The V and J genes are TRBV6-1 and TRBJ2-7; a weak D match, TRBD2 (6 bases). Germline V gives CDR1 MNHNS, CDR2 SASEGT. The CDR3 runs to 13 residues. Deletions cut 9 bases from V and 4 bases from J, with 16 bases between. CDR3 protein: CASRGDSPYEQYF. The CDR3 DNA is TGTGCCAGTCGTGGGGACTCTCCGTACGAGCAGTACTTC.

Comments on this clonotype: No conserved phenylalanine or tryptophan is present at the end of the CDR3, so a read error is the likely explanation. The rearrangement uses TRBV11-2 and TRBJ1-2; possibly TRBD1 for D (5 bases). Per the germline V gene, CDR1 is SGHAT and CDR2 is FQNNGV. Between the trimmed V and J ends, which lost 1 base and 4 bases, there was a span of 13 bases. The CDR3 sequence is 15 residues long. This chain's CDR3 is CASSLGWGETYGYTV. The DNA of the CDR3 is TGTGCCAGCAGCTTAGGGTGGGGGGAGACCTATGGCTACACCGTC.

This clonotype was observed many times. The rearrangement uses TRBV11-2 and TRBJ2-7, with D possibly TRBD2 on 6 matching bases. The CDR3 contains 13 residues. V was cut by 1 base and J by 7 bases, with 11 bases left in between. Germline V gene sequence: CDR1 SGHAT, CDR2 FQNNGV. The CDR3 here is CASSLGGAREQYF. DNA for the CDR3: TGTGCCAGCAGCTTAGGCGGGGCTAGGGAGCAGTACTTC.

This clonotype was picked up many times. This rearrangement joins TRBV7-9 to TRBJ2-1; D gene unclear. The germline V and J ends were trimmed by 5 bases and 2 bases, with 10 bases remaining between them. This CDR3 has 14 residues. The germline V gene encodes CDR1 SEHNR and CDR2 FQNEAQ (reference sequence). The CDR3 spells CASSTQNAYNEQFF. Written as DNA, the CDR3 is TGTGCCAGCAGCACACAGAACGCCTACAATGAGCAGTTCTTC.

The sample holds one count of this clonotype. The CDR3 bases are TGTGCCAGCAGCCTGACCGGGCGGGCGTACGAGCAGTACTTC. It is translated as CASSLTGRAYEQYF. V is TRBV7-2 and J is TRBJ2-7; D is possibly TRBD2 (5 bases). Germline V gene data show CDR1 as SGHTA and CDR2 as FQGNSA. The CDR3 is made up of 14 amino acids. The V gene lost 5 bases and the J gene lost 4 bases, with 15 bases spanning the gap.

This clonotype was seen repeatedly, ten times or more. The genes are TRBV11-2 and TRBJ2-3, with 14 bases matching TRBD2. Unmatched junction bases numbered 8, after V lost 5 bases and J lost 4 bases. The CDR3 totals 17 residues. The germline CDR1 and CDR2 sequences are SGHAT and FQNNGV. The CDR3 nucleotides read TGTGCCAGCAGCCCCGGGACTAGCGGGAGACCTTCAGATACGCAGTATTTT. Translating it yields CASSPGTSGRPSDTQYF.

The chain employs TRBV10-3 and TRBJ1-1; D may be TRBD1 (5 bases). The V gene's germline CDR1 is ENHRY and CDR2 SYGVKD. There are 14 residues in the CDR3. With 7 bases removed from V and 6 bases from J, the gap between germline ends came to 18 bases. The CDR3 nucleotides read TGTGCCATCAACCAGCAGGGCGGCGGCGCTGAAGCTTTCTTT. Its protein is CAINQQGGGAEAFF.

With respect to this clonotype: A much larger clone differs from this one at a single base, so this may be a read error. The genes are TRBV2 and TRBJ1-6; TRBD1 might be the D (5 bases). Germline V CDR1 and CDR2: SNHLY, FYNNEI. This CDR3 region has 13 residues. The CDR3 DNA follows: TGTGCCAGCAGTGATTCTCGGGGCTCACCCATCCACTTT. Protein product: CASSDSRGSPIHF.

The chain joins TRBV9 to TRBJ2-2; possible D gene TRBD2, 6 bases. V was cut by 4 bases and J by 7 bases, with 14 bases left in between. Germline assignment: CDR1 SGDLS and CDR2 YYNGEE. The CDR3 is 14 residues long. CDR3 sequence: CASSSWTKNGELFF. CDR3 coding DNA: TGTGCCAGCAGCTCCTGGACTAAGAACGGGGAGCTGTTTTTT.

This clonotype was picked up many times. The chain couples TRBV28 to TRBJ2-1; TRBD2 matches 8 bases. The trim removed 6 bases at V and 9 bases at J, leaving 7 bases unmatched. CDR1 and CDR2 (germline): MDHEN, SYDVKM. The CDR3 is made up of 13 amino acids. The CDR3 DNA follows: TGTGCCAGCAGCGGAGGACTAGCCCCTGAGCAGTTCTTC. This gives the protein CASSGGLAPEQFF.

The genes are TRBV20-1 and TRBJ2-3, with TRBD2 matching over 8 bases. The CDR3 is 13 residues long. Germline V gene lookup returns CDR1 DFQATT and CDR2 SNEGSKA (reference sequence). With V trimmed by 5 bases and J by 4 bases, 5 bases remained unmatched. CDR3 sequence (DNA): TGCAGTGCTTTCGGAGCGGGGGCAGATACGCAGTATTTT. This sequence encodes CSAFGAGADTQYF.

Only a few counts were recorded for this clonotype. The CDR3 reads CASSQVLAGGMGSQYF. CDR3 in DNA: TGTGCCAGCAGCCAAGTCCTAGCGGGGGGTATGGGGTCCCAGTACTTC. This chain uses TRBV3-1 with TRBJ2-5; 11 positions agree with TRBD2. Germline V gives CDR1 LGHDT, CDR2 YNNKEL (reference sequence). V lost 1 base, J lost 9 bases, and 10 bases stayed unmatched. This CDR3 is built from 16 residues.

This clonotype has at least ten counts. This rearrangement joins TRBV27 to TRBJ2-1; 14 bases are a match to TRBD2. V shed 6 bases and J 1 base; nucleotides not matched to a gene: 11. This CDR3 spans 19 amino acids. Looked up from germline, CDR1 is MNHEY and CDR2 is SMNVEV (reference sequence). The CDR3: CASRPTGLAGVGSYNEQFF. CDR3 DNA: TGTGCCAGCAGACCCACGGGACTAGCGGGAGTTGGGTCCTACAATGAGCAGTTCTTC.

V usage is TRBV20-1 and J usage is TRBJ1-4; 8 positions match TRBD1. The CDR3 sequence is 14 residues long. The V and J ends lost 6 bases and 3 bases, in that order; junction bases with no gene match: 6. Germline V lookup: CDR1 DFQATT, CDR2 SNEGSKA (reference sequence). In DNA, the CDR3 is TGCAGTGCCAACCAGGGGGCAGCTAATGAAAAACTGTTTTTT. Its protein product is CSANQGAANEKLFF.

This clonotype appeared a few times. As DNA, the CDR3 is TGTGCCAGCAGCCTGAGGGCGGGTTCCCCCCCCTACGAGCAGTACTTC. Amino acids: CASSLRAGSPPYEQYF. The chain has TRBV7-2 and TRBJ2-7; a possible D gene is TRBD2 (5 bases). The V end lost 5 bases, the J end lost 2 bases, and 19 bases lay between the germline ends. CDR1 is SGHTA and CDR2 is FQGNSA in the germline V gene. The CDR3 runs to 16 residues.

This sequence joins TRBV18 and TRBJ1-5, with 8 nucleotides matching TRBD1. This CDR3 is 15 amino acids long. Germline loops: CDR1 KGHSH, CDR2 LQKENI. The ends lost 5 bases at V and 2 bases at J; junction bases unmatched: 5. CDR3 protein: CASSADRGGNQPQHF. The CDR3 DNA follows: TGTGCCAGCTCAGCCGACAGGGGTGGCAATCAGCCCCAGCATTTT.

Of note for this clonotype: It may be a read error: a sequence one base away is much more abundant. The V call is TRBV6-6, the J call TRBJ1-2, with D maybe TRBD1 (6 bases). The germline gives CDR1 MNHNY, CDR2 SVGAGI (reference sequence). This CDR3 contains 15 residues. This chain's CDR3 is CTSSYSSRRGDGYTF. CDR3 nucleotides: TGTACCAGCAGTTACTCGAGTCGCAGGGGCGATGGCTACACCTTC.

There are many counts of this clonotype. The V call is TRBV20-1, the J call TRBJ1-4; a possible D gene is TRBD1 (6 bases). Trimming shortened V by 0 bases and J by 8 bases, and 13 bases separated the two germline ends. CDR1 is DFQATT and CDR2 is SNEGSKA in the germline V gene (reference sequence). The CDR3 covers 14 residues. The CDR3 loop is CSARDGGASEKLFF. The CDR3 coding sequence is TGCAGTGCTAGAGATGGGGGGGCAAGCGAAAAACTGTTTTTT.

At least ten counts were recorded for this clonotype. The rearrangement links TRBV15 to TRBJ2-1; D perhaps matches TRBD2 (6 bases). V lost 5 bases and J lost 9, with 11 bases in between. The germline CDR1 and CDR2 sequences are LNHNV and YYDKDF (reference sequence). The CDR3 length is 12 residues. CDR3 sequence reads: CATSPRGGEQFF. The CDR3 nucleotides are TGTGCCACCAGCCCACGGGGAGGTGAGCAGTTCTTC.

At least ten counts were recorded for this clonotype. V and J are TRBV11-2 and TRBJ2-1; D perhaps matches TRBD2 (6 bases). The germline CDR1 and CDR2 sequences are SGHAT and FQNNGV. V lost 8 bases to trimming and J lost 5 bases, with 19 bases between them. CDR3 length: 15 residues. CDR3 in amino acids: CASLRGRRDDNEQFF. The DNA for the CDR3 is TGTGCCAGCTTGCGGGGCCGCAGGGACGACAATGAGCAGTTCTTC.